These 9 T cell receptor beta chains share one sample of origin, sequenced in a study of blood T cell repertoires in COVID-19. Assay: immunoSEQ multiplex PCR; the TCRdb copy retains only in-frame clones and omits some. Altogether roughly 400,000 clones are present, roughly 89% being singletons, with the ten largest covering around 9.3%. Material: PBMCs or T cells enriched from blood (not recorded which). The receptors stem from a woman in her fifties or sixties who had recovered from COVID-19.

The chain has TRBV6-1 and TRBJ2-7, with TRBD1 as a possible D gene (5 bases). The CDR3 sequence is 14 residues long. Germline lookup yields CDR1 MNHNS and CDR2 SASEGT. The V end lost 2 bases, the J end lost 2 bases, and 10 bases lay between the germline ends. The CDR3: CASSEWGPAYEQYF. CDR3 DNA sequence: TGTGCCAGCAGTGAATGGGGCCCAGCCTACGAGCAGTACTTC.

The chain uses TRBV3-1 (or the pseudogene TRBV3-2) and TRBJ1-1; D is possibly TRBD1 (6 bases). Deletions cut 1 base from V and 5 bases from J, with 14 bases between. This CDR3 is built from 15 residues. Germline V CDR1 and CDR2: LGHDT, YNNKEL (reference sequence). CDR3 protein: CASSQGEGRGTEAFF. The CDR3 nucleotides read TGTGCCAGCAGCCAAGGGGAGGGCAGGGGTACTGAAGCTTTCTTT.

The J gene is TRBJ1-1, the V gene TRBV7-9; no reliable D call. The CDR3 is made up of 13 amino acids. The germline V and J ends were trimmed by 1 base and 4 bases, with 7 bases remaining between them. Germline CDR1 reads SEHNR; CDR2 reads FQNEAQ (reference sequence). The CDR3 DNA is TGTGCCAGCAGCTTAGATGGCCTCACTGAAGCTTTCTTT. This gives the protein CASSLDGLTEAFF.

This clone occurred once. This rearrangement joins TRBV11-2 to TRBJ2-1, with TRBD2 as a possible D gene (5 bases). This CDR3 is built from 15 residues. The germline V gene encodes CDR1 SGHAT and CDR2 FQNNGV. Trimming took 1 base from V and 4 from J, leaving 11 bases between them. The CDR3 loop reads CASSLGAGGYNEQFF. As DNA, the CDR3 is TGTGCCAGCAGCTTAGGGGCAGGCGGGTACAATGAGCAGTTCTTC.

This chain links TRBV6-5 with TRBJ1-2, with 7 nucleotides matching TRBD1. V was clipped by 1 base and J by 6 bases; unmatched bases: 8. There are 15 residues in the CDR3. CDR1 and CDR2 (germline): MNHEY, SVGAGI. DNA of the CDR3: TGTGCCAGCAGTTACTTCGGGACAGCTTCCAATGGCTACACCTTC. Its translation: CASSYFGTASNGYTF.

The V gene is TRBV19, the J gene TRBJ1-3, with D maybe TRBD1 (6 bases). CDR1 is LNHDA and CDR2 is SQIVND in the germline V gene (reference sequence). V was shortened by 6 bases and J by 0 bases, with 15 bases between the two germline ends. The CDR3 has 16 residues. The CDR3 region is CASRNPDSFSGNTIYF. The DNA of the CDR3 is TGTGCCAGTAGAAACCCGGACAGTTTCTCTGGAAACACCATATATTTT. The whole variable domain, filled in from reference TRBV19 and TRBJ1-3, reads DGGITQSPKYLFRKEGQNVTLSCEQNLNHDAMYWYRQDPGQGLRLIYYSQIVNDFQKGDIAEGYSVSREKKESFPLTVTSAQKNPTAFYLCASRNPDSFSGNTIYFGEGSWLTVV.

This chain joins TRBV7-9 and TRBJ2-2; the match to TRBD1 covers 7 bases. The trim removed 3 bases at V and 1 base at J, leaving 5 bases unmatched. Germline CDR1 reads SEHNR; CDR2 reads FQNEAQ (reference sequence). This CDR3 comprises 16 residues. The CDR3 region has the DNA TGTGCCAGCAGCTTCGTCGGGGACAGGAACACCGGGGAGCTGTTTTTT. It specifies CASSFVGDRNTGELFF.

The chain couples TRBV4-1 to TRBJ1-5; a possible D gene is TRBD1 (5 bases). Germline CDR1 MGHRA, CDR2 YSYEKL. CDR3 length equals 17 residues. V gave up 2 bases and J gave up 3 bases, with 17 bases separating them. The CDR3 DNA is TGCGCCAGCAGCCAACATTCCGGAGGGGATGTCAATCAGCCCCAGCATTTT. Translation: CASSQHSGGDVNQPQHF.

This chain joins TRBV7-9 and TRBJ1-2, with a possible D match to TRBD1 (6 bases). The CDR3 is made up of 13 amino acids. V lost 5 bases to trimming and J lost 7 bases, with 14 bases between them. The V gene's germline CDR1 is SEHNR and CDR2 FQNEAQ (reference sequence). The CDR3 reads CASSQTGLSGYTF. The CDR3 nucleotides are TGTGCCAGCAGCCAAACAGGGTTGTCTGGCTACACCTTC.